This T cell receptor (beta chain) appears in the sequencing data of a study of CD8 T cells in Susac syndrome. Study-level background: When blood was drawn, patients with Susac syndrome were on intravenous immunoglobulin alone, on corticosteroids, or therapy-naive.

Trimming at V came to 4 bases and at J to 3 bases, leaving 6 bases not matched to a gene. CDR1 and CDR2 from the germline V gene are MGHRA and YSYEKL. This CDR3 is built from 14 residues. Study-wide findings and caveats: Clonal expansion did not appear in Susac syndrome CD4+ T cell repertoires.

This clonotype was seen a single time. The antigen is undetermined. RNA in amounts of about 0.45 to 1 ug was reverse transcribed with random hexamers. A multiplex approach, immunoSEQ multiplex PCR, amplified TCR beta CDR3 across 54 Vbeta and 13 Jbeta. Each CDR3 protein is one row after TCRdb ran MiXCR on the immunoSEQ multiplex PCR reads. Of 110,000 to 150,000 distinct CDR3 sequences in the sample, 95% are singletons; the top ten hold approximately 0.08%. Patients with Susac syndrome fulfilled recently defined diagnostic criteria for definite or probable disease. This TCR was recovered from a human donor with Susac syndrome. Input material: CD4+ T cells from PBMCs. The rearrangement joins TRBV4-1 to TRBJ2-7, with 7 bases lining up with TRBD2. Written as DNA, the CDR3 is TGCGCCAGCAGCCCGGCCCGGGGGGTCTACGAGCAGTACTTC. Amino acid sequence: CASSPARGVYEQYF.